These 7 T cell receptor beta chains came from one sample sequenced in a study of CD8+CD57+ T cells in acquired aplastic anemia. The use of genomic DNA as template underpinned the TCR beta VDJ and CDR3 profiling. TCRdb processed the reads anew with MiXCR; each CDR3 protein has one entry. The sample records roughly 130,000 distinct CDR3 sequences, about 48% being singletons. The sample comprised sorted CD4+, CD8+, or CD8+CD57+ T cells (not recorded which) from PBMCs. The receptors were sampled from a human donor in good health, serving as a control.

This clonotype has a count of ten or more. The genes are TRBV2 and TRBJ1-2; a weak D match, TRBD1 (6 bases). Germline V gives CDR1 SNHLY, CDR2 FYNNEI. The CDR3 has 18 residues. V gave up 4 bases and J gave up 1 base, with 22 bases separating them. The CDR3 region has the DNA TGTGCCAGCAGTGGGGGGGGCCGACCAAGTGATTTTAACTATGGCTACACCTTC. This sequence encodes CASSGGGRPSDFNYGYTF.

This clonotype was recorded many times. V and J are TRBV6-2 or TRBV6-3 and TRBJ2-7, with D maybe TRBD1 (6 bases). Germline V lookup: CDR1 MNHEY, CDR2 SVGEGT. The CDR3 runs 13 residues. The ends were cut back, 7 bases at V and 9 bases at J, with 19 bases in the middle. DNA of the CDR3: TGTGCCAGCACGTGGACCGGTTCCAGGGGGCAGTACTTC. It encodes CASTWTGSRGQYF.

The genes are TRBV9 and TRBJ1-6; maybe TRBD1 (5 bases). The V end lost 0 bases, the J end lost 7 bases, and 11 bases lay between the germline ends. The CDR3 consists of 15 residues. Germline-derived CDR1 and CDR2 are SGDLS and YYNGEE. Here the CDR3 reads CASSVGDSRNSPLHF. CDR3 nucleotide sequence: TGTGCCAGCAGCGTAGGGGACTCCAGGAATTCACCCCTCCACTTT.

This clonotype was seen repeatedly, ten times or more. This chain joins TRBV5-8 and TRBJ1-3; TRBD1 aligns across 7 bases. The V segment lost 4 bases and the J segment 0 bases; nucleotides outside the gene matches: 4. Germline V gives CDR1 SGHTS, CDR2 YDEGEE. The CDR3 consists of 15 residues. CDR3 coding DNA: TGTGCCAGCAGCCTACAGGGGTACTCTGGAAACACCATATATTTT. Its translation is CASSLQGYSGNTIYF.

The chain combines TRBV11-2 with TRBJ2-5; 7 nucleotides agree with TRBD1. There are 13 residues in the CDR3. With V trimmed by 5 bases and J by 3 bases, 3 bases remained unmatched. In germline, CDR1 is SGHAT, CDR2 FQNNGV. The DNA of the CDR3 is TGTGCCAGCAGCAAAGACAGGGAAGAGACCCAGTACTTC. This translates into CASSKDREETQYF.

Here the CDR3 DNA reads TGTGCCAGCAGACGGGGACAGGGTGCAGATACGCAGTATTTT. It specifies CASRRGQGADTQYF. The J gene is TRBJ2-3, the V gene TRBV2, with 9 bases matching TRBD1. Germline CDR1 reads SNHLY; CDR2 reads FYNNEI. V shed 6 bases and J 4 bases; nucleotides not matched to a gene: 5. CDR3 length: 14 amino acids.

This clonotype was recorded many times. The CDR3 is CASSLGGVYEQYF. CDR3 nucleotide sequence: TGTGCCAGCAGCCTCGGGGGGGTCTACGAGCAGTACTTC. The chain recombines TRBV6-2 or TRBV6-3 with TRBJ2-7; 8 nucleotides agree with TRBD2. CDR3 length equals 13 residues. Germline trimming cut 6 bases from V and 3 bases from J; bases unmatched to any gene: 4. From germline, CDR1 is MNHEY and CDR2 SVGEGT.